This T cell receptor beta chain was found in a study of T-cell memory formation after mild COVID-19. General observations from the study: CD8+ contracting clones occupied EMRA, while CD4+ ones occupied mainly CM and EM.

Comment on this clonotype: Its specificity is not known.

CDR1 and CDR2 from the germline V gene are SGHNT and YYREEE (reference sequence). The CDR3 spans 16 residues. V was cut by 4 bases and J by 8 bases, with 22 bases left in between. TCRdb passed the 5' RACE reads through MiXCR, listing each CDR3 protein once. The sample gives around 450,000 distinct CDR3 sequences, roughly a quarter of which show up once; 8.5% to 9% is in the top ten. J is TRBJ2-1 and V is TRBV5-4; no reliable D call. Material for sequencing was PBMCs or a T cell subset sorted from them (not recorded which). The receptor comes from an adult woman who had mild COVID-19 (a few samples of this study predate the infection). Cell type and time point are not known. In nucleotides, the CDR3 is TGTGCCAGCAGCGACCCTCGGCGCCGACGAAGAGATGAGCAGTTCTTC. This encodes CASSDPRRRRRDEQFF.